What follows describes a single T cell receptor beta chain. This entry comes from a study of blood T cell repertoires in COVID-19. About the research overall: Samples of COVID-19 (acute and convalescent) were obtained from the United States, Italy and Spain.

The CDR3 runs 13 residues. The germline gives CDR1 SEHNR, CDR2 FQNEAQ (reference sequence). V was shortened by 4 bases and J by 7 bases, with 11 bases between the two germline ends. TCRdb's table, derived via immunoSEQ multiplex PCR, lists solely in-frame clones and lacks some. The table lists more than 300,000 clones, just under 90% of them singletons. The chain employs TRBV7-9 and TRBJ1-5; maybe TRBD1 (6 bases). This clonotype was obtained from a woman in her twenties or thirties with COVID-19, enrolled during active disease. Material: peripheral blood. The CDR3 coding sequence is TGTGCCAGCAGCTCATTGCAGGGGCAGCCCCAGCATTTT. Translated, it gives CASSSLQGQPQHF.